The 22 T cell receptor beta chains below all came from one sample that was sequenced in a study of T-cell reconstitution after alpha-beta-depleted transplantation in children. Unique molecular identifiers were incorporated into the prepared TCRbeta library. MiXCR, run by TCRdb on the PCR reads, gives a single entry per CDR3 protein. The repertoire has about 640,000 distinct CDR3 sequences, 15% to 20% of them found once; the top ten carry 0.9% to 1.2%. The specimen was PBMCs from the stem cell graft donor, collected from the stem cell graft. The receptors come from a human donor who donated a stem cell graft to a child with acute myeloid leukemia.

Only one count was recorded for this clonotype. This sequence joins TRBV6-1 and TRBJ2-1; no definite D call. CDR1 is MNHNS, CDR2 SASEGT, per germline. This CDR3 comprises 11 residues. DNA for the CDR3: TGTGCAATCGGGCAGTACAATGAGCAGTTCTTC. Protein product: CAIGQYNEQFF.

The chain is built from TRBV6-2 or TRBV6-3 and TRBJ2-7; D is unclear. Germline V gene sequence: CDR1 MNHEY, CDR2 SVGEGT. This CDR3 contains 17 residues. V was cut by 0 bases and J by 5 bases, with 20 bases left in between. In DNA form, the CDR3 reads TGTGCCAGCAGTTACTCAGTGTCAGGAATATTCCCGAACGAGCAGTACTTC. Translating it yields CASSYSVSGIFPNEQYF.

The rearrangement uses TRBV20-1 and TRBJ2-3; D unclear. The V end was cut by 6 bases, the J end by 1 base, with 17 bases between. Germline CDR1 DFQATT, CDR2 SNEGSKA (reference sequence). The CDR3 runs to 15 residues. CDR3 bases: TGCAGTGCGACGCCTCTAGAGGATGGCACAGATACGCAGTATTTT. Translating it yields CSATPLEDGTDTQYF.

This chain connects TRBV20-1 to TRBJ1-5; D remains unclear. The V end was cut by 2 bases, the J end by 7 bases, with 18 bases between. This CDR3 is 15 amino acids long. Germline V lookup: CDR1 DFQATT, CDR2 SNEGSKA (reference sequence). The CDR3: CSARPRQAGKQPQHF. The CDR3 DNA reads as TGCAGTGCTAGACCCCGCCAGGCGGGAAAGCAGCCCCAGCATTTT.

In DNA form, the CDR3 reads TGTGCCAGCAGCTTAACGGGTGGTACAGGAATAGGTGAAGCTTTCTTT. As protein: CASSLTGGTGIGEAFF. The V and J genes are TRBV7-3 and TRBJ1-1; D perhaps matches TRBD1 (5 bases). The CDR3 runs 16 residues. The V gene lost 0 bases and the J gene lost 7 bases, with 18 bases spanning the gap. Germline loops: CDR1 SGHTA, CDR2 FQGTGA.

The rearrangement uses TRBV27 and TRBJ2-4; D ambiguous. The V and J ends lost 4 bases and 1 base respectively, with 8 bases between them. In germline, CDR1 is MNHEY, CDR2 SMNVEV (reference sequence). The length of the CDR3 is 14 residues. CDR3 sequence reads: CASSYGMAKNIQYF. DNA for the CDR3: TGTGCCAGCAGTTACGGAATGGCCAAAAACATTCAGTACTTC.

This clonotype was observed a few times. The chain links TRBV5-5 to TRBJ2-1; 13 nucleotides match TRBD2. The CDR3 consists of 18 residues. Trimming cost V 3 bases and J 2 bases; bases outside gene matches: 8. Germline V gene lookup returns CDR1 SGHKS and CDR2 YYEKEE (reference sequence). The DNA for the CDR3 is TGTGCCAGCAGCTCCCGACTAGCGGGGGGTCTCCCCTACAATGAGCAGTTCTTC. This translates into CASSSRLAGGLPYNEQFF.

V gene TRBV20-1 combines with J gene TRBJ1-5; D not resolved. CDR1 is DFQATT and CDR2 is SNEGSKA in the germline V gene (reference sequence). Trimming cost V 2 bases and J 1 base, with 9 bases left between them. This CDR3 has 14 amino acids. CDR3 region: CSARRHESNQPQHF. CDR3 DNA: TGCAGTGCTAGAAGGCACGAGAGCAATCAGCCCCAGCATTTT.

The V gene is TRBV5-6, the J gene TRBJ2-7, with 8 bases that match TRBD1. This CDR3 comprises 17 residues. With V trimmed by 6 bases and J by 6 bases, 20 bases remained unmatched. Germline V gene sequence: CDR1 SGHDT, CDR2 YYEEEE. The CDR3 sequence is CASTATGVKVRFGEQYV. CDR3 nucleotides: TGTGCCAGCACCGCGACAGGGGTGAAAGTGCGGTTCGGCGAGCAGTACGTC.

This clonotype was picked up a small number of times. The chain couples TRBV10-2 to TRBJ2-3; D gene uncertain. The CDR3 covers 13 residues. The V and J ends lost 3 bases and 2 bases respectively, with 6 bases between them. Germline CDR1 reads WSHSY; CDR2 reads SAAADI. In DNA, the CDR3 is TGCGCCAGCAGTGAACTGGCCACAGATACGCAGTATTTT. Protein product: CASSELATDTQYF.

Written as DNA, the CDR3 is TGTGCCAGGGGCCGGGACAGTCAAGAGACCCAGTACTTC. Its protein is CARGRDSQETQYF. The chain carries TRBV2 and TRBJ2-5; 7 bases fit TRBD1. CDR3 size: 13 residues. Losses at the gene ends were 9 bases for V and 2 bases for J; bases not matched to a gene: 6. Germline V gene sequence: CDR1 SNHLY, CDR2 FYNNEI. The variable domain in full, with the rest retrieved from reference TRBV2 and TRBJ2-5, is EPEVTQTPSHQVTQMGQEVILRCVPISNHLYFYWYRQILGQKVEFLVSFYNNEISEKSEIFDDQFSVERPDGSNFTLKIRSTKLEDSAMYFCARGRDSQETQYFGPGTRLLVL.

The chain is built from TRBV5-6 and TRBJ2-1; D tentatively reads TRBD1 or TRBD2 (6 bases each). The CDR3 consists of 17 residues. Trimming removed 4 bases at V and 0 bases at J, with 17 bases between. Germline lookup yields CDR1 SGHDT and CDR2 YYEEEE. The CDR3 sequence is CASSLAEGGSSYNEQFF. The CDR3 bases are TGTGCCAGCAGCCTGGCGGAGGGGGGTAGCTCCTACAATGAGCAGTTCTTC.

About this clonotype itself: Just one base apart from a much larger clone, this may be a read error. V is TRBV20-1 and J is TRBJ1-1, with D possibly matching TRBD1 (5 bases). Trimming left V 0 bases short and J 11 bases short, with 16 bases between. The length of the CDR3 is 13 residues. Germline V CDR1 and CDR2: DFQATT, SNEGSKA (reference sequence). The DNA for the CDR3 is TGCAGTGCTAGAGAGGGGGTCCCATTGGGCGCTTTCTTT. Protein: CSAREGVPLGAFF.

In its sample, this clonotype was seen a few times. This chain uses TRBV6-2 or TRBV6-3 with TRBJ2-7; possibly TRBD1 for D (6 bases). Germline CDR1 MNHEY, CDR2 SVGEGT. Between the trimmed V and J ends, which lost 7 bases and 1 base, there was a span of 11 bases. The CDR3 contains 13 residues. The CDR3 sequence: CASKVGQSYEQYF. The CDR3 region has the DNA TGTGCCAGCAAGGTTGGACAGTCCTACGAGCAGTACTTC.

On this clonotype itself: A single base separates this from a much larger clone, so it may be a read error. The rearrangement joins TRBV7-2 to TRBJ2-7, with D possibly matching TRBD1 (6 bases). The CDR3 length is 14 residues. In germline, CDR1 is SGHTA, CDR2 FQGNSA. CDR3 in DNA: TGTGCCAGCAGCTTTCCCGGACAGTCCTACAAGCAGTACTTC. Translated: CASSFPGQSYKQYF.

This clonotype was seen at least ten times. V gene TRBV20-1 combines with J gene TRBJ1-5, with D possibly matching TRBD1 (5 bases). Germline-derived CDR1 and CDR2 are DFQATT and SNEGSKA (reference sequence). CDR3 size: 15 residues. V was cut by 6 bases and J by 2 bases, with 17 bases left in between. DNA of the CDR3: TGCAGTGCCCAACGTGGGGGAAGAGGCAATCAGCCCCAGCATTTT. This translates into CSAQRGGRGNQPQHF.

The gene calls are TRBV7-9 and TRBJ2-5; a possible D gene is TRBD1 (5 bases). The CDR3 loop spans 14 amino acids. Germline assignment: CDR1 SEHNR and CDR2 FQNEAQ (reference sequence). Trimming shortened V by 5 bases and J by 1 base, and 11 bases separated the two germline ends. CDR3: CASSSSGFQETQYF. CDR3 nucleotides: TGTGCCAGCAGCAGTTCAGGGTTCCAAGAGACCCAGTACTTC.

This clonotype was recorded a few times. The rearrangement uses TRBV7-9 and TRBJ2-7, with 10 bases fitting TRBD1. The germline V gene encodes CDR1 SEHNR and CDR2 FQNEAQ (reference sequence). This CDR3 has 14 residues. V lost 5 bases and J lost 5; bases outside the gene matches: 6. The CDR3 loop is CASSPGTGEDEQYF. The CDR3, as DNA: TGTGCCAGCAGCCCCGGGACAGGGGAGGACGAGCAGTACTTC.

This clonotype was seen many times. The genes are TRBV20-1 and TRBJ2-5; D unresolved. V was pared by 3 bases and J by 1 base, with 6 bases between. Germline values: CDR1 DFQATT, CDR2 SNEGSKA (reference sequence). This CDR3 comprises 12 residues. CDR3 region: CSASDIQETQYF. The CDR3, as DNA: TGCAGTGCTAGCGACATCCAAGAGACCCAGTACTTC.

This clonotype was detected ten times or more. The V gene is TRBV6-2 or TRBV6-3, the J gene TRBJ2-7; D might be TRBD2 (6 bases). The V gene lost 5 bases and the J gene lost 2 bases, with 10 bases spanning the gap. Germline lookup yields CDR1 MNHEY and CDR2 SVGEGT. CDR3 length: 13 residues. CDR3 sequence reads: CASSPTRPYEQYF. As DNA, the CDR3 is TGTGCCAGCAGTCCGACTAGACCCTACGAGCAGTACTTC.

V usage is TRBV20-1 and J usage is TRBJ1-6; 7 bases map to TRBD1. The CDR3 contains 16 residues. Germline-derived CDR1 and CDR2 are DFQATT and SNEGSKA (reference sequence). The V gene end was trimmed by 6 bases and the J gene end by 2 bases; junction bases not matched to a gene: 10. The CDR3: CSASQTGTTYNSPLHF. The CDR3 coding sequence is TGCAGTGCCTCTCAGACAGGGACTACCTATAATTCACCCCTCCACTTT.

This clonotype was detected many times. The chain employs TRBV20-1 and TRBJ1-1; D is undetermined. The germline CDR1 and CDR2 sequences are DFQATT and SNEGSKA (reference sequence). V was clipped by 6 bases and J by 4 bases, with 15 bases between them. The CDR3 covers 13 residues. CDR3 nucleotide sequence: TGCAGTGCAGGTGGGGTGAGGAGCACTGAAGCTTTCTTT. This gives the protein CSAGGVRSTEAFF.